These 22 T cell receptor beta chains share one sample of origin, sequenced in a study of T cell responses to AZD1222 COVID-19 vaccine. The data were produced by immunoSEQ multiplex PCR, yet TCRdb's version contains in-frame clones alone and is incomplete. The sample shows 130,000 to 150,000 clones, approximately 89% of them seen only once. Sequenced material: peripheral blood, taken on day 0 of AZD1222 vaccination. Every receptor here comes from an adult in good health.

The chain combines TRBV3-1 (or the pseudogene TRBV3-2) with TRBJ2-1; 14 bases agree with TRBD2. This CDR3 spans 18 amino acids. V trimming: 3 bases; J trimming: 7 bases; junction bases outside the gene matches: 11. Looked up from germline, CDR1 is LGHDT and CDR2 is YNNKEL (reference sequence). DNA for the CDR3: TGTGCCAGCAGCCAGGGACTAGCGGGAGATATGGGTCGTAATGAGCAGTTCTTC. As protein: CASSQGLAGDMGRNEQFF.

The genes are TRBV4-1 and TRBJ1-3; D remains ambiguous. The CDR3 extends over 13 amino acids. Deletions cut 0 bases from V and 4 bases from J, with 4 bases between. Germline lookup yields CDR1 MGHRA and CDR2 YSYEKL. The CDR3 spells CASSQDSGNTIYF. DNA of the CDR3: TGCGCCAGCAGCCAAGACTCAGGAAACACCATATATTTT.

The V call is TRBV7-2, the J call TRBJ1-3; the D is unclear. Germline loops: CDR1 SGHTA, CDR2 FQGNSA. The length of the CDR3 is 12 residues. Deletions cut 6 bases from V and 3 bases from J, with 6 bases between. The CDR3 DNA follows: TGTGCCAGCAGGAGGGTTGGAAACACCATATATTTT. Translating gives CASRRVGNTIYF.

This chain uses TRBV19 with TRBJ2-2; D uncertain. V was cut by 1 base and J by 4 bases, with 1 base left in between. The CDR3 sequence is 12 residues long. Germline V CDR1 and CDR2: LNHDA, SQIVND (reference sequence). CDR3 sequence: CASSIGTGELFF. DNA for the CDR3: TGTGCCAGTAGTATAGGCACCGGGGAGCTGTTTTTT.

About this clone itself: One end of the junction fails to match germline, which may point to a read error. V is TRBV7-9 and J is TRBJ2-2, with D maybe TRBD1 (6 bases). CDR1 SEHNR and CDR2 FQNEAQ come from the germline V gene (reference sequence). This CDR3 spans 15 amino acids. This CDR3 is CASGFRDKNTGELFF. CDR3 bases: TGTGCCAGCGGCTTCCGGGACAAAAACACCGGGGAGCTGTTTTTT.

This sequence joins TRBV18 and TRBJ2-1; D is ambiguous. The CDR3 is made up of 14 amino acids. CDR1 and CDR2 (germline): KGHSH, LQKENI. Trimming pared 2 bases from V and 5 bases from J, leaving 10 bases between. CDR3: CASSPERVNNEQFF. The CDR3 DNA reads TGTGCCAGCTCACCAGAACGGGTAAACAATGAGCAGTTCTTC.

The CDR3 reads CASTLARGHKRNYGYTF. The CDR3 DNA reads TGTGCCAGCACCCTCGCTCGGGGACACAAGCGAAACTATGGCTACACCTTC. V usage is TRBV28 and J usage is TRBJ1-2; perhaps TRBD1 as D (6 bases). CDR1 is MDHEN, CDR2 SYDVKM, per germline. The V and J ends lost 7 bases and 2 bases respectively, with 23 bases between them. The CDR3 extends over 17 amino acids.

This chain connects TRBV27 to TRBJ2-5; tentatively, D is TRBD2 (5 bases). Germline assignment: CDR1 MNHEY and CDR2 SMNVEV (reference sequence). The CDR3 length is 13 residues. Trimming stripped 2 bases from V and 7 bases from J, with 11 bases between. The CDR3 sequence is CASSLSREGTQYF. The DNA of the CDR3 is TGTGCCAGCAGTTTAAGTCGGGAAGGGACCCAGTACTTC.

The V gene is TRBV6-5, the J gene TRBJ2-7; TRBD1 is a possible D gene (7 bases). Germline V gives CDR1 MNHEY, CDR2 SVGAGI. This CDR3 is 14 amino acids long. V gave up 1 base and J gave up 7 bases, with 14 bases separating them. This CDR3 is CASSYLEGAGEQYF. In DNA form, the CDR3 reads TGTGCCAGCAGTTACTTGGAGGGGGCGGGGGAGCAGTACTTC.

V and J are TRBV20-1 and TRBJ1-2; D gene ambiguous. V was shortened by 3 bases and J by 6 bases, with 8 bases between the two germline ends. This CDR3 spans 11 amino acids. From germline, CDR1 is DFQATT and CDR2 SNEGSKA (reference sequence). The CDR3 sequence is CSASSRHGYTF. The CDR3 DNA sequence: TGCAGTGCTAGTTCCAGGCATGGCTACACCTTC.

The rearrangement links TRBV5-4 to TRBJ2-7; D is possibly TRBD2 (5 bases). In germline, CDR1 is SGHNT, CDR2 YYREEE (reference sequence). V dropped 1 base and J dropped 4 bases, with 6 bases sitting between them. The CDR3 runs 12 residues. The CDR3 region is CASSLWEYEQYF. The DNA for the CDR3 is TGTGCCAGCAGCTTGTGGGAGTACGAGCAGTACTTC.

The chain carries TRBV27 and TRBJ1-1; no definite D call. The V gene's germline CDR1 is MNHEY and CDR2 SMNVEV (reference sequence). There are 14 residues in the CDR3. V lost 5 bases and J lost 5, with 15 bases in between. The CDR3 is CASSLMGEGTEAFF. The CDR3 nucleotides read TGTGCCAGCAGTCTGATGGGAGAGGGAACTGAAGCTTTCTTT.

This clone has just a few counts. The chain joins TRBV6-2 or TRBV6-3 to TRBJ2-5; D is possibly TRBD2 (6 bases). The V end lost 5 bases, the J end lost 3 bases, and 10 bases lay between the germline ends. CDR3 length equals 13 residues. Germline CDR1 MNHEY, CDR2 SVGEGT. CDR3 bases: TGTGCCAGCAGTGCCGTAGCGGAAGAGACCCAGTACTTC. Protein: CASSAVAEETQYF.

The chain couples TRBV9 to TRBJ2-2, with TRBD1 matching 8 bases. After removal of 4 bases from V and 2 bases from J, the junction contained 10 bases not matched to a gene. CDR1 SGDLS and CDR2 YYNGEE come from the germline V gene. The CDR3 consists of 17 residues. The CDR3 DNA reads TGTGCCAGCAGCCCATTGACAGGGGCCCCCAACACCGGGGAGCTGTTTTTT. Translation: CASSPLTGAPNTGELFF.

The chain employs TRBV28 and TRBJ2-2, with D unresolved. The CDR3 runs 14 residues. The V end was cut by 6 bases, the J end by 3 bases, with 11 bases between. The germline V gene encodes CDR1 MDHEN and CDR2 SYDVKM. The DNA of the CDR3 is TGTGCCAGCAGCCAATGGGTCGACACCGGGGAGCTGTTTTTT. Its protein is CASSQWVDTGELFF.

Written as DNA, the CDR3 is TGTGCCAGCAGCTTAGGGTGGGACAAGATCACCGGGGAGCTGTTTTTT. This codes for CASSLGWDKITGELFF. The gene calls are TRBV11-2 and TRBJ2-2, with a possible D match to TRBD1 (6 bases). Between the trimmed V and J ends, which lost 1 base and 4 bases, there was a span of 13 bases. Germline assignment: CDR1 SGHAT and CDR2 FQNNGV. The CDR3 is 16 amino acids.

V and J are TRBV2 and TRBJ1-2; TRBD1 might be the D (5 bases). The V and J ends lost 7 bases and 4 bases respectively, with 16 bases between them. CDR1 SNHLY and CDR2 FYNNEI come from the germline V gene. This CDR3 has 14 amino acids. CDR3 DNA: TGTGCCAGCACCCCCGGGGCGACCGGCTATGGCTACACCTTC. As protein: CASTPGATGYGYTF.

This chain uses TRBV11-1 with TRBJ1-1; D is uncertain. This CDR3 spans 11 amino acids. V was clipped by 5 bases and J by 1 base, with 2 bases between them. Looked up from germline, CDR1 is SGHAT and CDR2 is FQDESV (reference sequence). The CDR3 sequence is CASSPNTEAFF. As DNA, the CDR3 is TGTGCCAGCAGCCCGAACACTGAAGCTTTCTTT. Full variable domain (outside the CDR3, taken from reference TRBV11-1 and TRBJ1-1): EAEVAQSPRYKITEKSQAVAFWCDPISGHATLYWYRQILGQGPELLVQFQDESVVDDSQLPKDRFSAERLKGVDSTLKIQPAELGDSAMYLCASSPNTEAFFGQGTRLTVV.

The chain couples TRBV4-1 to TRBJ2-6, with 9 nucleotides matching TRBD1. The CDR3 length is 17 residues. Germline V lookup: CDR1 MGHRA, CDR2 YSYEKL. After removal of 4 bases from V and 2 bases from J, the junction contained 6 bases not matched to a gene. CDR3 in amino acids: CASSPGQGRTGANVLTF. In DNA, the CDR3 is TGCGCCAGCAGCCCCGGACAGGGGAGGACTGGGGCCAACGTCCTGACTTTC.

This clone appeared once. The CDR3 loop reads CASSQDQGLAGGPQETQYF. CDR3 sequence (DNA): TGTGCCAGCAGCCAAGATCAGGGACTAGCGGGAGGGCCCCAAGAGACCCAGTACTTC. V gene TRBV3-1 (or the pseudogene TRBV3-2) combines with J gene TRBJ2-5; 16 nucleotides align to TRBD2. The CDR3 is made up of 19 amino acids. With 0 bases clipped from V and 1 base from J, the junction kept 5 bases outside the gene matches. In germline, CDR1 is LGHDT, CDR2 YNNKEL (reference sequence).

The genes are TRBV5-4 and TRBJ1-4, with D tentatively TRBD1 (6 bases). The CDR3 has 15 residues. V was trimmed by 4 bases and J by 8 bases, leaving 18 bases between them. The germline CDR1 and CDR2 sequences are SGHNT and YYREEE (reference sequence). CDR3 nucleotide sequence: TGTGCCAGCAGCGCCCGGACAGCCGAGGGAGAAAAACTGTTTTTT. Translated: CASSARTAEGEKLFF.

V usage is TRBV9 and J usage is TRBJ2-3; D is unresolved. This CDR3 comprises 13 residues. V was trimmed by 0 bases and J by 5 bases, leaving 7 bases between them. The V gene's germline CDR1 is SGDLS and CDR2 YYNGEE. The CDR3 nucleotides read TGTGCCAGCAGCGTAGAAGGTTTAGATACGCAGTATTTT. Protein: CASSVEGLDTQYF.